The count of the clone carrying this TCR beta chain is one. The sample is drawn from a study of low-dose radiotherapy and immunotherapy resistance in tumors. With TRAV- and TRBV-specific primers, first-strand cDNA was made, covering the alpha and beta chains. Amplification of TCRs used a constant-region primer and V-primer adapter for about 19 PCR cycles. One entry per CDR3 protein, called by TCRdb with MiXCR from the reads. The table records just under 10,000 distinct CDR3 sequences, 42% of them present only once. Trimming removed 2 bases at V and 6 bases at J, with 11 bases between. Germline lookup yields CDR1 LNHNV and CDR2 YYDKDF (reference sequence). The CDR3 has 14 residues.

The sequence derives from a human donor with advanced metastatic prostate, ovarian, gallbladder or colorectal cancer (not recorded which). This table probably holds off-target reads from a library built for another chain. V and J are TRBV15 and TRBJ2-1; D may be TRBD1 (6 bases). The CDR3 coding sequence is TGTGCCACCAGCAGATCCCCGACAGGCAATGAGCAGTTCTTC. The encoded protein is CATSRSPTGNEQFF.